This T cell receptor (beta chain) was profiled in a study of identical twins. Broader study findings: Researchers reported excess low generation probability among twin-shared out-of-frame alpha sequences. Carriage of fewer insertions was seen in abundant cord blood beta clonotypes, whereas memory repertoires showed none.

Notes on this clonotype: The antigen is unknown.

V was trimmed by 7 bases and J by 2 bases, leaving 17 bases between them. The germline V gene has CDR1 LNHNV and CDR2 YYDKDF (reference sequence). The CDR3 has 15 amino acids. TCRdb used MiXCR to reprocess the 5' RACE reads, holding one entry per CDR3 protein. The data hold under 450,000 distinct CDR3 sequences, with roughly 18% observed a single time. This TCR was sampled from a man aged 50-60 years in good health. The rearrangement links TRBV15 to TRBJ2-5; D might be TRBD2 (5 bases). What was sequenced was naive T cells sorted from blood. The chain's CDR3 is CATTERGQIQETQYF. Written as DNA, the CDR3 is TGTGCCACCACCGAGAGAGGGCAGATACAAGAGACCCAGTACTTC.